This entry lists 26 T cell receptor beta chains sequenced from one sample in a study of cytomegalovirus exposure and HLA in healthy donors. The PCR employed 60 Vbeta primers together with 13 Jbeta primers. Some clones are missing from TCRdb's copy, which holds only in-frame ones; the method was immunoSEQ multiplex PCR. Of 120,000 or so clones listed, approximately 72% are singletons. The sequenced sample consisted of PBMCs. Receptors were obtained from a man in his 60s in good health and CMV-seropositive.

V and J are TRBV7-3 and TRBJ2-2; possible D gene TRBD1, 6 bases. Germline values: CDR1 SGHTA, CDR2 FQGTGA. The CDR3 extends over 14 amino acids. Trimming took off 3 bases at V and 5 bases at J, with 10 bases between the two ends. This CDR3 is CASSFEQGTGELFF. CDR3 DNA sequence: TGTGCCAGCAGCTTCGAGCAGGGGACCGGGGAGCTGTTTTTT.

Only one count was recorded for this clone. The chain joins TRBV28 to TRBJ1-2; possible D gene TRBD1, 6 bases. Germline CDR1 is MDHEN and CDR2 is SYDVKM. Between the trimmed V and J ends, which lost 7 bases and 6 bases, there was a span of 12 bases. This CDR3 region has 12 residues. CDR3 residues: CASTGQGHGYTF. The CDR3 DNA is TGTGCCAGCACAGGGCAGGGGCATGGCTACACCTTC.

This clone was observed a handful of times. The V and J genes are TRBV10-3 and TRBJ1-1; the D gene is possibly TRBD1 (6 bases). Per the germline V gene, CDR1 is ENHRY and CDR2 is SYGVKD. Trimming removed 6 bases from V and 4 bases from J, with 15 bases in between. The CDR3 loop spans 14 amino acids. The CDR3 loop is CAIRGEGDITEAFF. DNA for the CDR3: TGTGCCATCAGGGGGGAGGGGGATATCACTGAAGCTTTCTTT.

The rearrangement links TRBV2 to TRBJ1-5; 8 bases agree with TRBD1. V lost 8 bases, J lost 6 bases, and 12 bases stayed unmatched. Per germline, CDR1 SNHLY and CDR2 FYNNEI. The CDR3 is made up of 15 amino acids. The CDR3 DNA reads as TGTGCCAGCGGCGACAGGGGTGGCCGATTTCAGCCCCAGCATTTT. Amino acid sequence: CASGDRGGRFQPQHF.

This clone came up a few times. The CDR3 region is CASSLDGGGGYEKLFF. CDR3 DNA: TGTGCCAGCAGCTTGGATGGGGGGGGAGGATATGAAAAACTGTTTTTT. V gene TRBV5-4 combines with J gene TRBJ1-4, with a tentative D call TRBD1 (5 bases). The CDR3 sequence is 16 residues long. CDR1 is SGHNT, CDR2 YYREEE, per germline (reference sequence). V was clipped by 0 bases and J by 6 bases, with 15 bases between them.

This chain connects TRBV5-1 to TRBJ1-4, with 9 bases lining up with TRBD1. The CDR3 has 16 amino acids. CDR1 is SGHRS, CDR2 YFSETQ, per germline. Trimming cost V 4 bases and J 0 bases; bases outside gene matches: 4. The DNA of the CDR3 is TGCGCCAGCAGCGTAGGACAGGGGACAACTAATGAAAAACTGTTTTTT. Its protein product is CASSVGQGTTNEKLFF.

This clone has a handful of counts. The chain combines TRBV2 with TRBJ2-7, with a tentative D call TRBD1 (6 bases). Germline V gene lookup returns CDR1 SNHLY and CDR2 FYNNEI. Between the trimmed V and J ends, which lost 8 bases and 1 base, there was a span of 12 bases. CDR3 length equals 13 residues. CDR3 nucleotide sequence: TGTGCCAGCCTCCGGGACAAATCCTACGAGCAGTACTTC. It specifies CASLRDKSYEQYF.

The chain has TRBV5-5 and TRBJ1-2; D gene ambiguous. Germline V CDR1 and CDR2: SGHKS, YYEKEE (reference sequence). The V end was cut by 0 bases, the J end by 7 bases, with 10 bases between. The CDR3 has 13 amino acids. The DNA for the CDR3 is TGTGCCAGCAGCTTGGCCCGGGAGGTTGGCTACACCTTC. Encoded protein: CASSLAREVGYTF.

This clone was seen only a few times. The gene calls are TRBV2 and TRBJ2-5; the D is unclear. Deletions cut 5 bases from V and 2 bases from J, with 6 bases between. CDR3 length equals 12 residues. Germline-derived CDR1 and CDR2 are SNHLY and FYNNEI. The CDR3 spells CASSQQQETQYF. The CDR3 DNA follows: TGTGCCAGCAGTCAACAGCAAGAGACCCAGTACTTC.

The gene calls are TRBV19 and TRBJ2-4; perhaps TRBD1 as D (5 bases). Germline CDR1 and CDR2: LNHDA and SQIVND (reference sequence). The CDR3 loop spans 15 amino acids. V dropped 3 bases and J dropped 3 bases, with 12 bases sitting between them. DNA of the CDR3: TGTGCCAGTAGTATGGTAGGGGTGAACAAAAACATTCAGTACTTC. Protein sequence: CASSMVGVNKNIQYF.

The rearrangement joins TRBV18 to TRBJ2-2, with D uncertain. CDR3 size: 14 residues. The germline gives CDR1 KGHSH, CDR2 LQKENI. V was trimmed by 6 bases and J by 2 bases, leaving 10 bases between them. The CDR3 region is CASSPDTNTGELFF. In DNA, the CDR3 is TGTGCCAGCTCCCCAGACACCAACACCGGGGAGCTGTTTTTT.

The V call is TRBV4-1, the J call TRBJ1-2, with D possibly being TRBD1 (5 bases). The germline V and J ends were trimmed by 0 bases and 4 bases, with 15 bases remaining between them. CDR3 length: 16 residues. Germline-derived CDR1 and CDR2 are MGHRA and YSYEKL. The CDR3 bases are TGCGCCAGCAGCCAAGAGGGGGACTCCTCCCTCTATGGCTACACCTTC. Its translation is CASSQEGDSSLYGYTF.

The V call is TRBV7-6, the J call TRBJ1-5; 7 nucleotides align to TRBD1. V lost 1 base and J lost 7; bases outside the gene matches: 7. The CDR3 totals 15 residues. In germline, CDR1 is SGHVS, CDR2 FNYEAQ. This CDR3 reads CASSLVQGSGQPQHF. The CDR3 DNA is TGTGCCAGCAGCTTAGTACAGGGGAGCGGCCAGCCCCAGCATTTT.

The chain recombines TRBV18 with TRBJ1-1; D remains ambiguous. The length of the CDR3 is 12 residues. V was cut by 2 bases and J by 6 bases, with 7 bases left in between. Germline CDR1 and CDR2: KGHSH and LQKENI. The CDR3: CASSPTRSEAFF. CDR3 sequence (DNA): TGTGCCAGCTCACCAACGCGATCTGAAGCTTTCTTT.

This clone has only a few counts. The rearrangement uses TRBV5-6 and TRBJ2-7; the D gene is possibly TRBD2 (6 bases). Trimming left V 6 bases short and J 3 bases short, with 13 bases between. This CDR3 is 13 amino acids long. Germline V lookup: CDR1 SGHDT, CDR2 YYEEEE. Here the CDR3 DNA reads TGTGCCAGCATTAAACTAGCAGACTACGAGCAGTACTTC. The encoded protein is CASIKLADYEQYF.

This chain joins TRBV19 and TRBJ1-1; D not resolved. CDR3 size: 13 residues. CDR1 is LNHDA, CDR2 SQIVND, per germline (reference sequence). Between the trimmed V and J ends, which lost 5 bases and 1 base, there was a span of 8 bases. The CDR3 sequence: CASSFPGNTEAFF. The CDR3 coding sequence is TGTGCCAGTAGTTTTCCGGGGAACACTGAAGCTTTCTTT.

This chain uses TRBV21-1 with TRBJ2-2; the table names TRBD2, a call not compared with the DNA. TRBV21-1 corresponds to a pseudogene. The CDR3 runs 17 residues. The CDR3 DNA sequence: TGTGCCAGCAGCAAAGCGCTAGGGGGGAGGGAAGCCGGGGAGCTGTTTTTT. The encoded protein is CASSKALGGREAGELFF.

The V gene is TRBV5-1, the J gene TRBJ1-6; D not resolved. The CDR3 totals 15 residues. V was trimmed by 0 bases and J by 3 bases, leaving 7 bases between them. Per the germline V gene, CDR1 is SGHRS and CDR2 is YFSETQ. The CDR3 DNA is TGCGCCAGCAGCTTGGGTGAGGGCTATAATTCACCCCTCCACTTT. Amino acid sequence: CASSLGEGYNSPLHF.

The chain carries TRBV19 and TRBJ2-1; 16 bases fit TRBD2. The trim removed 4 bases at V and 7 bases at J, leaving 7 bases unmatched. This CDR3 is 17 amino acids long. Germline V gene lookup returns CDR1 LNHDA and CDR2 SQIVND (reference sequence). In DNA, the CDR3 is TGTGCCAGTAGTACGGGACTAGCGGGAGGGCCGAGGAATGAGCAGTTCTTC. Translated, it gives CASSTGLAGGPRNEQFF.

This clone has more than one count but fewer than ten. One end of the junction varies from germline; a read error may be responsible. The chain couples TRBV2 to TRBJ2-7; possibly TRBD1 for D (6 bases). This CDR3 region has 14 residues. Germline V lookup: CDR1 SNHLY, CDR2 FYNNEI. The CDR3 is CASGTTNAAPPGDF. Written as DNA, the CDR3 is TGTGCCAGCGGAACCACTAACGCGGCACCCCCAGGGGACTTC.

The DNA of the CDR3 is TGTGCCAGTAGTATAGAAGGGGAGGCTGAAGCTTTCTTT. Its translation is CASSIEGEAEAFF. The V call is TRBV19, the J call TRBJ1-1, with D possibly matching TRBD1 (5 bases). The CDR3 is 13 residues long. Deletions cut 0 bases from V and 6 bases from J, with 8 bases between. Germline CDR1 is LNHDA and CDR2 is SQIVND (reference sequence).

The J gene is TRBJ1-3, the V gene TRBV7-6; tentative D call: TRBD1 (5 bases). CDR1 is SGHVS, CDR2 FNYEAQ, per germline. The CDR3 loop spans 16 amino acids. Trimming shortened V by 5 bases and J by 3 bases, and 17 bases separated the two germline ends. The CDR3 sequence is CASSPLGAGYGNTIYF. The DNA of the CDR3 is TGTGCCAGCAGCCCCTTAGGGGCAGGGTATGGAAACACCATATATTTT.

The rearrangement links TRBV15 to TRBJ1-4, with D uncertain. CDR3 length: 15 amino acids. V lost 2 bases and J 10 bases, leaving 17 bases between the germline ends. CDR1 LNHNV and CDR2 YYDKDF come from the germline V gene (reference sequence). In nucleotides, the CDR3 is TGTGCCACCAGCAGAAACGCCGGCGGGGAGGCAAAACTGTTTTTT. It specifies CATSRNAGGEAKLFF.

This chain uses TRBV11-2 with TRBJ1-2, with D hard to call. Germline CDR1 is SGHAT and CDR2 is FQNNGV. This CDR3 region has 15 residues. V lost 2 bases, J lost 3 bases, and 13 bases lay in between. CDR3 sequence (DNA): TGTGCCAGCAGCTTATATCCAGTCTGGTACTATGGCTACACCTTC. Translating gives CASSLYPVWYYGYTF.

This clone was observed a few times. The rearrangement links TRBV9 to TRBJ1-4; TRBD1 is a possible D gene (6 bases). V lost 1 base and J lost 7, with 11 bases in between. The germline gives CDR1 SGDLS, CDR2 YYNGEE. The CDR3 contains 14 residues. The CDR3 DNA reads TGTGCCAGCAGCGTAACAGGGAGGGCTGAAAAACTGTTTTTT. This translates into CASSVTGRAEKLFF.

As to this clone: One end of the junction is discordant with germline, which a read error may explain. The chain uses TRBV6-1 and TRBJ1-5, with 9 positions matching TRBD1. The CDR3 totals 14 residues. The germline gives CDR1 MNHNS, CDR2 SASEGT. DNA for the CDR3: TGTGCCAGCACACAGGGGGCGAGCAATCAGCCCCGGCATTTT. It is translated as CASTQGASNQPRHF.